Given below is one T cell receptor beta chain in context. Antigen specificity is unknown. This entry comes from a study of type 1 and type 2 diabetes patients. The overall study: T cells were magnetically sorted from PBMCs as CD4+ or CD8+ subsets. The whole study generated approximately 19,000,000 paired-end reads. Whole-study results and caveats: Type 2 diabetes repertoires were more diverse than type 1 diabetes repertoires. Highly-expanded CD4+ clones were few in type 2 diabetes, median one, roughly 4% of reads.

PCR was run on genomic DNA. Amplification of the beta chain CDR3 used 30 forward and 13 reverse multiplex primers. TCRdb analysed the multiplex PCR reads with MiXCR anew, one entry per CDR3 protein. Counted here are approximately 260,000 distinct CDR3 sequences, 40% to 50% occurring once; the ten biggest clones make up roughly an eighth. Sequencing input: peripheral blood mononuclear cells (PBMCs). The source is a man younger than 35 with type 2 diabetes.

The CDR3 DNA follows: TGTGCCAGCAGCTTAATAGCGGGAGACACTGAAGCTTTCTTT. Protein product: CASSLIAGDTEAFF. The J gene is TRBJ1-1, the V gene TRBV7-3, with no clear D. The CDR3 sequence is 14 residues long. Germline CDR1 is SGHTA and CDR2 is FQGTGA. V was pared by 1 base and J by 3 bases, with 9 bases between. Combining the CDR3 with reference TRBV7-3 and TRBJ1-1 gives the whole variable domain GAGVSQTPSNKVTEKGKYVELRCDPISGHTALYWYRQSLGQGPEFLIYFQGTGAADDSGLPNDRFFAVRPEGSVSTLKIQRTERGDSAVYLCASSLIAGDTEAFFGQGTRLTVV.